These 32 T cell receptor beta chains were sequenced from one sample in a study of T cells after yellow fever vaccination. Using its own MiXCR run on the 5' RACE reads, TCRdb lists one record per CDR3 protein. The data show a few hundred thousand distinct CDR3 sequences, roughly 6.8% seen once. The material was CD4+ T cells sorted from PBMCs, obtained on the day of the yellow fever booster vaccination. These receptors all come from a man younger than 40 who received the YFV17D yellow fever vaccine.

This clonotype was seen at least ten times. The rearrangement joins TRBV7-2 to TRBJ2-1; D is possibly TRBD2 (6 bases). Germline lookup yields CDR1 SGHTA and CDR2 FQGNSA. Trimming removed 8 bases at V and 10 bases at J, with 15 bases between. The CDR3 contains 12 residues. The CDR3 coding sequence is TGTGCCAGCGGTCCTCCTAGCGTCGAGCAGTTCTTC. Translating gives CASGPPSVEQFF.

J is TRBJ1-2 and V is TRBV28; D is possibly TRBD1 (5 bases). V shed 8 bases and J shed 4 bases, with 17 bases lying between them. Germline values: CDR1 MDHEN, CDR2 SYDVKM. The CDR3 has 14 amino acids. The chain's CDR3 is CASGLSTGFYGYTF. The CDR3 DNA sequence: TGTGCCAGCGGGTTATCCACAGGATTCTATGGCTACACCTTC.

This clonotype was counted between two and nine times. The chain joins TRBV7-2 to TRBJ2-1; 11 nucleotides align to TRBD2. From germline, CDR1 is SGHTA and CDR2 FQGNSA. The CDR3 loop spans 15 amino acids. The V gene end was trimmed by 5 bases and the J gene end by 9 bases; junction bases not matched to a gene: 9. The CDR3 reads CASSLTSGSGVEQFF. The CDR3, as DNA: TGTGCCAGCAGCCTCACTAGCGGGAGCGGAGTTGAGCAGTTCTTC.

This clonotype has a handful of counts. The chain couples TRBV9 to TRBJ1-6; D is unresolved. The CDR3 is 17 residues long. The germline gives CDR1 SGDLS, CDR2 YYNGEE. Trimming cost V 4 bases and J 9 bases, with 23 bases left between them. The CDR3 here is CASSRYSQVSVGSPLHF. The CDR3 coding sequence is TGTGCCAGCAGCCGATACTCTCAGGTTTCAGTGGGTTCACCCCTCCACTTT.

Details on this clonotype: A much larger clonotype is one base distant, so this may be a read error. The chain employs TRBV20-1 and TRBJ2-1; unclear D gene. This CDR3 has 10 amino acids. Germline-derived CDR1 and CDR2 are DFQATT and SNEGSKA (reference sequence). The CDR3, as DNA: TGCTGTGCTAGTACTCATGAGCAGTTCTTC. Protein sequence: CCASTHEQFF.

The chain combines TRBV14 with TRBJ2-5, with a weak D call TRBD1 (5 bases). This CDR3 comprises 18 residues. CDR1 and CDR2 from the germline V gene are SGHDN and FVKESK. V dropped 1 base and J dropped 2 bases, with 20 bases sitting between them. For the CDR3, the DNA is TGTGCCAGCAGCCAAGTAAGAAGAGGCAGAAGGGGTCAAGAGACCCAGTACTTC. Translating gives CASSQVRRGRRGQETQYF.

The J gene is TRBJ1-2, the V gene TRBV6-2 or TRBV6-3, with no clear D. Deletions cut 1 base from V and 4 bases from J, with 7 bases between. Per the germline V gene, CDR1 is MNHEY and CDR2 is SVGEGT. The CDR3 covers 13 residues. The chain's CDR3 is CASSYLDTYGYTF. CDR3 nucleotides: TGTGCCAGCAGTTACTTAGATACCTATGGCTACACCTTC.

The rearrangement links TRBV7-4 to TRBJ2-7, with 11 bases that match TRBD2. V trimming: 5 bases; J trimming: 4 bases; junction bases outside the gene matches: 13. The germline CDR1 and CDR2 sequences are SGHVT and SQSDAQ. The CDR3 contains 17 residues. The CDR3 sequence is CASSRVFRLAGSYEQYF. The CDR3 bases are TGTGCCAGCAGCCGAGTCTTCAGACTAGCGGGAAGTTACGAGCAGTACTTC.

This clonotype has at least ten counts. The V gene is TRBV29-1, the J gene TRBJ2-2; D remains ambiguous. The CDR3 contains 10 residues. Germline CDR1 reads SQVTM; CDR2 reads ANQGSEA. The V end was cut by 4 bases, the J end by 5 bases, with 2 bases between. For the CDR3, the DNA is TGCAGCGTTGGGACCGGGGAGCTGTTTTTT. It encodes CSVGTGELFF.

This clonotype was counted at least ten times. V gene TRBV6-5 combines with J gene TRBJ1-6; D may be TRBD1 (5 bases). Germline CDR1 reads MNHEY; CDR2 reads SVGAGI. Trimming cost V 4 bases and J 9 bases, with 13 bases left between them. The CDR3 has 14 residues. CDR3 nucleotide sequence: TGTGCCAGCAGTTCCCAGGGCTCTAGTTCACCCCTCCACTTT. Translated: CASSSQGSSSPLHF.

Ten or more counts support this clonotype. V gene TRBV6-5 combines with J gene TRBJ2-7, with 9 bases lining up with TRBD1. V trimming: 2 bases; J trimming: 1 base; junction bases outside the gene matches: 3. This CDR3 region has 15 residues. Germline values: CDR1 MNHEY, CDR2 SVGAGI. The CDR3 sequence: CASSYDRGGSYEQYF. CDR3 coding DNA: TGTGCCAGCAGTTACGACAGGGGGGGTTCCTACGAGCAGTACTTC.

The chain recombines TRBV20-1 with TRBJ2-3; 7 nucleotides agree with TRBD1. The CDR3 is 15 residues long. CDR1 and CDR2 from the germline V gene are DFQATT and SNEGSKA (reference sequence). Trimming took 6 bases from V and 4 from J; bases not matched to a gene: 13. CDR3 sequence: CSAPFEGTVADTQYF. The DNA for the CDR3 is TGCAGTGCCCCCTTCGAAGGGACAGTTGCAGATACGCAGTATTTT.

Ten or more counts support this clonotype. The CDR3 DNA reads as TGTGCCAGCATCCCTACCCCGGGACTAGCGTTTCGCTTCACAGATACGCAGTATTTT. Its protein product is CASIPTPGLAFRFTDTQYF. The genes are TRBV21-1 and TRBJ2-3; TRBD2 is taken as the D call from the table, unchecked against the DNA. TRBV21-1 is a pseudogene. The length of the CDR3 is 19 residues.

The chain links TRBV25-1 to TRBJ2-7; D may be TRBD2 (5 bases). The CDR3 spans 15 residues. The V and J ends lost 5 bases and 5 bases respectively, with 19 bases between them. CDR1 MGHDK and CDR2 SYGVNS come from the germline V gene. This CDR3 is CASSLKAGGYHEQYF. CDR3 bases: TGTGCCAGCAGTCTCAAGGCAGGAGGTTACCACGAGCAGTACTTC.

There are many counts of this clonotype. The junction departs from germline at one end; a sequencing error may be responsible. This chain joins TRBV20-1 and TRBJ1-4; a possible D gene is TRBD1 (5 bases). Germline CDR1 is DFQATT and CDR2 is SNEGSKA (reference sequence). The CDR3 is 15 amino acids. As DNA, the CDR3 is TGCAGTGCTAGAGATTTAGTCCCGGGGGTTGAAAAATTGTTTTTT. This translates into CSARDLVPGVEKLFF.

The rearrangement uses TRBV7-2 and TRBJ2-3; the match to TRBD2 covers 13 bases. V was clipped by 5 bases and J by 0 bases; unmatched bases: 8. Germline V gene lookup returns CDR1 SGHTA and CDR2 FQGNSA. CDR3 length: 18 residues. The CDR3 loop is CASSRLAGGFSSTDTQYF. The CDR3 nucleotides read TGTGCCAGCAGCCGACTAGCGGGAGGTTTTTCTAGCACAGATACGCAGTATTTT.

The V and J genes are TRBV7-3 and TRBJ2-1, with 7 bases identical to TRBD2. V was clipped by 4 bases and J by 7 bases; unmatched bases: 4. This CDR3 contains 13 residues. CDR1 is SGHTA and CDR2 is FQGTGA in the germline V gene. CDR3 nucleotides: TGTGCCAGCAGCTCGGGACTAACAAATGAGCAGTTCTTC. It specifies CASSSGLTNEQFF.

This clonotype was observed a few times. This rearrangement joins TRBV7-2 to TRBJ2-1, with D hard to call. Deletions cut 1 base from V and 0 bases from J, with 7 bases between. This CDR3 spans 15 amino acids. Germline CDR1 is SGHTA and CDR2 is FQGNSA. CDR3 loop: CASSLVSNSYNEQFF. For the CDR3, the DNA is TGTGCCAGCAGCTTAGTCTCTAACTCCTACAATGAGCAGTTCTTC.

This clonotype was picked up a small number of times. The gene calls are TRBV7-6 and TRBJ2-1, with D tentatively TRBD1 (5 bases). Trimming took 6 bases from V and 5 from J, leaving 11 bases between them. The CDR3 sequence is 13 residues long. Germline-derived CDR1 and CDR2 are SGHVS and FNYEAQ. As DNA, the CDR3 is TGTGCCAGCAGTGTGGGGCCACACAATGAGCAGTTCTTC. This sequence encodes CASSVGPHNEQFF. The variable domain in full, completed from reference TRBV7-6 and TRBJ2-1, reads GAGVSQSPRYKVTKRGQDVALRCDPISGHVSLYWYRQALGQGPEFLTYFNYEAQQDKSGLPNDRFSAERPEGSISTLTIQRTEQRDSAMYRCASSVGPHNEQFFGPGTRLTVL.

Ten or more counts support this clonotype. V gene TRBV6-1 combines with J gene TRBJ2-7, with 13 bases matching TRBD2. Germline V gene lookup returns CDR1 MNHNS and CDR2 SASEGT. The trim removed 5 bases at V and 3 bases at J, leaving 4 bases unmatched. CDR3 length: 15 amino acids. CDR3: CASSRGTSGIYEQYF. CDR3 sequence (DNA): TGTGCCAGCAGTCGCGGGACTAGCGGGATCTACGAGCAGTACTTC.

This clonotype was seen many times. The V call is TRBV7-9, the J call TRBJ2-1; the D is unclear. The CDR3 consists of 8 residues. V lost 7 bases, J lost 10 bases, and 2 bases lay in between. CDR1 SEHNR and CDR2 FQNEAQ come from the germline V gene (reference sequence). CDR3 sequence (DNA): TGTGCCAGCAACGAGCAGTTCTTC. Translating gives CASNEQFF.

The sample holds many counts of this clonotype. The CDR3 reads CSADSGHKDTQYF. CDR3 sequence (DNA): TGCAGTGCTGATAGCGGGCATAAAGATACGCAGTATTTT. The chain couples TRBV20-1 to TRBJ2-3; TRBD2 agrees at 7 bases. The germline V gene encodes CDR1 DFQATT and CDR2 SNEGSKA (reference sequence). This CDR3 contains 13 residues. Trimming took 5 bases from V and 5 from J; bases not matched to a gene: 7.

This clonotype was picked up many times. The CDR3 coding sequence is TGTGCCAGCAGCCCCACGGGAACGTGGAACAATGAGCAGTTCTTC. It is translated as CASSPTGTWNNEQFF. This chain connects TRBV5-5 to TRBJ2-1, with D maybe TRBD2 (5 bases). Germline values: CDR1 SGHKS, CDR2 YYEKEE (reference sequence). This CDR3 comprises 15 residues. Trimming left V 4 bases short and J 5 bases short, with 16 bases between.

This clonotype was detected only a few times. The V call is TRBV20-1, the J call TRBJ2-5, with D maybe TRBD1 (5 bases). The CDR3 covers 13 residues. Trimming cost V 2 bases and J 5 bases, with 12 bases left between them. Germline CDR1 DFQATT, CDR2 SNEGSKA (reference sequence). CDR3 amino acids: CSARKGFGETQYF. The CDR3 DNA follows: TGCAGTGCTAGAAAGGGGTTCGGCGAGACCCAGTACTTC.

This clonotype was detected a few times. The J gene is TRBJ2-7, the V gene TRBV7-2, with 9 positions matching TRBD2. Per the germline V gene, CDR1 is SGHTA and CDR2 is FQGNSA. This CDR3 has 15 residues. With V trimmed by 5 bases and J by 2 bases, 7 bases remained unmatched. In nucleotides, the CDR3 is TGTGCCAGCAGCGAAGCGGGAGGTCAACCCTACGAGCAGTACTTC. Protein sequence: CASSEAGGQPYEQYF.

The chain recombines TRBV5-6 with TRBJ2-2; no reliable D call. The V end lost 3 bases, the J end lost 3 bases, and 9 bases lay between the germline ends. Germline V gene lookup returns CDR1 SGHDT and CDR2 YYEEEE. The CDR3 is 14 residues long. CDR3 DNA: TGTGCCAGCAGCTCCTGGTCCCACACCGGGGAGCTGTTTTTT. Protein product: CASSSWSHTGELFF.

A few counts support this clonotype. The chain links TRBV12-3 or TRBV12-4 to TRBJ2-3; no firm D call. The CDR3 contains 14 residues. Trimming shortened V by 7 bases and J by 5 bases, and 16 bases separated the two germline ends. CDR3 residues: CASTFSLKGDTQYF. The CDR3 DNA is TGTGCCAGCACCTTTAGTTTGAAGGGAGATACGCAGTATTTT.

Ten or more counts support this clonotype. The gene calls are TRBV6-2 or TRBV6-3 and TRBJ1-2; 8 bases map to TRBD1. CDR1 is MNHEY and CDR2 is SVGEGT in the germline V gene. The CDR3 is made up of 12 amino acids. The trim removed 6 bases at V and 4 bases at J, leaving 1 base unmatched. The CDR3 bases are TGTGCCAGCAGGGACAGGGCCTATGGCTACACCTTC. Its translation: CASRDRAYGYTF.

This clonotype was found a few times. The chain recombines TRBV10-2 with TRBJ2-1; unclear D gene. Germline loops: CDR1 WSHSY, CDR2 SAAADI. This CDR3 has 15 residues. The V end was cut by 6 bases, the J end by 2 bases, with 14 bases between. CDR3 residues: CASRPLEGPYNEQFF. In nucleotides, the CDR3 is TGCGCCAGCAGACCCCTTGAAGGGCCCTACAATGAGCAGTTCTTC.

The CDR3 region is CATRTPTNGELFF. The CDR3, as DNA: TGTGCCACGCGGACACCTACCAACGGGGAGCTGTTTTTT. This chain joins TRBV15 and TRBJ2-2, with D possibly being TRBD1 (5 bases). This CDR3 has 13 amino acids. Looked up from germline, CDR1 is LNHNV and CDR2 is YYDKDF (reference sequence). V dropped 9 bases and J dropped 7 bases, with 15 bases sitting between them. The full variable domain, in which reference TRBV15 and TRBJ2-2 provide the parts outside the CDR3, is DAMVIQNPRYQVTQFGKPVTLSCSQTLNHNVMYWYQQKSSQAPKLLFHYYDKDFNNEADTPDNFQSRRPNTSFCFLDIRSPGLGDTAMYLCATRTPTNGELFFGEGSRLTVL.

This clonotype was observed many times. CDR3 in DNA: TGTGCCAGCTTAGCTAGAAACATTCAGTACTTC. Translated: CASLARNIQYF. This chain connects TRBV2 to TRBJ2-4, with D unclear. Germline V gene lookup returns CDR1 SNHLY and CDR2 FYNNEI. CDR3 length equals 11 residues. The V gene lost 8 bases and the J gene lost 6 bases, with 8 bases spanning the gap.

This clonotype was seen many times. V gene TRBV7-2 combines with J gene TRBJ2-3; 8 nucleotides agree with TRBD1. Germline CDR1 SGHTA, CDR2 FQGNSA. Trimming cost V 2 bases and J 4 bases; bases outside gene matches: 11. The CDR3 sequence is 17 residues long. CDR3 DNA: TGTGCCAGCAGCTTAATGAACCGGGACAGGCTCCCAGATACGCAGTATTTT. Translated, it gives CASSLMNRDRLPDTQYF.